These T cell receptor beta chains were read from a single sample in a study of blood T cell repertoires in COVID-19. Produced via immunoSEQ multiplex PCR; TCRdb's table is partial and in-frame only. The sample has around 270,000 clones; about 89% are singletons. The sample taken for sequencing was peripheral blood. The receptors come from a middle-aged man with acute or convalescent COVID-19. Each CDR3 is given with its conserved first and last residue. A D gene is named only where the DNA matches it firmly. Part of the rows lack a size; the others show once, few, many or a class for expanded clones.

V gene: TRBV6-6
J gene: TRBJ1-5
clone size: .
D gene: .
CDR3 protein: CASSITAGAGGQPQHF
CDR3 DNA: TGTGCCAGCAGTATAACAGCGGGAGCCGGAGGTCAGCCCCAGCATTTT

V gene: TRBV15
J gene: TRBJ2-1
clone size: .
D gene: .
CDR3 protein: CATSSTFWSSYNEQFF
CDR3 DNA: TGTGCCACCAGCAGTACCTTTTGGAGCTCCTACAATGAGCAGTTCTTC

V gene: TRBV28
J gene: TRBJ1-2
clone size: .
D gene: .
CDR3 protein: CASSPTRQVNYGYTF
CDR3 DNA: TGTGCCAGCAGCCCCACAAGACAGGTTAACTATGGCTACACCTTC

V gene: TRBV5-1
J gene: TRBJ1-1
clone size: .
D gene: .
CDR3 protein: CASSLEPSGSEAFF
CDR3 DNA: TGCGCCAGCAGCTTGGAACCATCAGGGTCTGAAGCTTTCTTT

V gene: TRBV27
J gene: TRBJ1-2
clone size: .
D gene: .
CDR3 protein: CASSKDPFGAYGYTF
CDR3 DNA: TGTGCCAGCAGTAAGGACCCCTTTGGGGCCTATGGCTACACCTTC

V gene: TRBV12-3/TRBV12-4
J gene: TRBJ1-2
clone size: .
D gene: .
CDR3 protein: CASSLGQSDGYTF
CDR3 DNA: TGTGCCAGCAGTTTAGGTCAGAGCGATGGCTACACCTTC

V gene: TRBV7-2
J gene: TRBJ2-1
clone size: .
D gene: TRBD2
CDR3 protein: CASSQGLAYNEQFF
CDR3 DNA: TGTGCCAGCAGCCAGGGACTAGCCTACAATGAGCAGTTCTTC

V gene: TRBV19
J gene: TRBJ1-5
clone size: .
D gene: .
CDR3 protein: CASSPSRDQPQHF
CDR3 DNA: TGTGCCAGTAGCCCCTCGCGAGATCAGCCCCAGCATTTT

V gene: TRBV2
J gene: TRBJ1-6
clone size: .
D gene: TRBD1
CDR3 protein: CASTGEWNSPLHF
CDR3 DNA: TGTGCCAGTACAGGGGAATGGAATTCACCCCTCCACTTT

V gene: TRBV3-1/TRBV3-2
J gene: TRBJ2-3
clone size: once
D gene: .
CDR3 protein: CASSQRDTQYF
CDR3 DNA: TGTGCCAGCAGCCAGCGGGATACGCAGTATTTT

V gene: TRBV29-1
J gene: TRBJ1-2
clone size: few
D gene: .
CDR3 protein: CSVEQGLRDGYTF
CDR3 DNA: TGCAGCGTTGAACAGGGACTCAGGGATGGCTACACCTTC

V gene: TRBV10-2
J gene: TRBJ1-2
clone size: .
D gene: .
CDR3 protein: CASSATPTVYGYTF
CDR3 DNA: TGCGCCAGCAGTGCTACTCCAACCGTTTATGGCTACACCTTC

V gene: TRBV3-1/TRBV3-2
J gene: TRBJ1-1
clone size: .
D gene: .
CDR3 protein: CASSQETGHTEAFF
CDR3 DNA: TGTGCCAGCAGCCAAGAAACAGGGCACACTGAAGCTTTCTTT

V gene: TRBV30
J gene: TRBJ2-1
clone size: .
D gene: TRBD1
CDR3 protein: CAWNRQGYNEQFF
CDR3 DNA: TGTGCCTGGAACCGACAGGGCTACAATGAGCAGTTCTTC

V gene: TRBV24-1
J gene: TRBJ1-5
clone size: .
D gene: .
CDR3 protein: CATSDAVQPQHF
CDR3 DNA: TGTGCCACCAGTGATGCGGTCCAGCCCCAGCATTTT

V gene: TRBV30
J gene: TRBJ1-2
clone size: .
D gene: .
CDR3 protein: CAFSRVNYGYTF
CDR3 DNA: TGTGCGTTTTCGCGGGTTAACTATGGCTACACCTTC

V gene: TRBV10-1
J gene: TRBJ2-2
clone size: .
D gene: TRBD1
CDR3 protein: CASSDSLRGQPGELFF
CDR3 DNA: TGCGCCAGCAGTGATAGTTTGAGGGGGCAACCCGGGGAGCTGTTTTTT

V gene: TRBV5-1
J gene: TRBJ2-5
clone size: .
D gene: TRBD2
CDR3 protein: CASSQGTSGETQYF
CDR3 DNA: TGCGCCAGCAGCCAAGGGACTAGCGGGGAGACCCAGTACTTC

V gene: TRBV4-2
J gene: TRBJ2-7
clone size: few
D gene: .
CDR3 protein: CASSLSTGLYEQYF
CDR3 DNA: TGTGCCAGCAGCCTATCGACAGGACTCTACGAGCAGTACTTC

V gene: TRBV3-1/TRBV3-2
J gene: TRBJ2-3
clone size: .
D gene: TRBD2
CDR3 protein: CASSLSGAGDTQYF
CDR3 DNA: TGTGCCAGCAGCCTTAGCGGGGCGGGGGATACGCAGTATTTT

V gene: TRBV5-1
J gene: TRBJ1-3
clone size: .
D gene: TRBD1
CDR3 protein: CASRTTGQGAGNTIYF
CDR3 DNA: TGCGCCAGCAGAACGACGGGACAGGGGGCTGGAAACACCATATATTTT

V gene: TRBV6-1
J gene: TRBJ1-1
clone size: .
D gene: .
CDR3 protein: CASSDPGLGGTEAFF
CDR3 DNA: TGTGCCAGCAGTGATCCCGGACTGGGGGGCACTGAAGCTTTCTTT

V gene: TRBV12-3/TRBV12-4
J gene: TRBJ2-7
clone size: .
D gene: TRBD1
CDR3 protein: CASSRQGAQAQYF
CDR3 DNA: TGTGCCAGCAGTCGACAGGGGGCGCAAGCGCAGTACTTC

V gene: TRBV5-1
J gene: TRBJ1-1
clone size: .
D gene: .
CDR3 protein: CASSLVQGPQGIEAFF
CDR3 DNA: TGCGCCAGCAGCCTGGTGCAGGGGCCCCAAGGCATTGAAGCTTTCTTT

V gene: TRBV5-4
J gene: TRBJ2-1
clone size: .
D gene: TRBD2
CDR3 protein: CASSVLAGGYNEQFF
CDR3 DNA: TGTGCCAGCAGCGTCTTAGCGGGGGGGTACAATGAGCAGTTCTTC

V gene: TRBV2
J gene: TRBJ2-7
clone size: once
D gene: TRBD1
CDR3 protein: CASSATGATYEQYF
CDR3 DNA: TGTGCCAGCAGTGCGACAGGGGCGACCTACGAGCAGTACTTC

V gene: TRBV5-5
J gene: TRBJ1-5
clone size: few
D gene: .
CDR3 protein: CASSLQDSNQPQHF
CDR3 DNA: TGTGCCAGCAGCTTGCAGGATAGCAATCAGCCCCAGCATTTT

V gene: TRBV5-4
J gene: TRBJ2-7
clone size: .
D gene: TRBD1
CDR3 protein: CASSSPLGETGGTYEQYF
CDR3 DNA: TGTGCCAGCAGCTCCCCTTTGGGAGAGACAGGGGGAACCTACGAGCAGTACTTC

V gene: TRBV9
J gene: TRBJ1-3
clone size: .
D gene: .
CDR3 protein: CASSPQGSGNTIYF
CDR3 DNA: TGTGCCAGCAGCCCCCAGGGGTCAGGAAACACCATATATTTT

V gene: TRBV5-5
J gene: TRBJ1-5
clone size: .
D gene: TRBD1
CDR3 protein: CASSAGTVSNQPQHF
CDR3 DNA: TGTGCCAGCAGCGCGGGGACAGTTAGCAATCAGCCCCAGCATTTT

V gene: TRBV2
J gene: TRBJ1-3
clone size: .
D gene: .
CDR3 protein: CASRGQLSGNTIYF
CDR3 DNA: TGTGCCAGCAGAGGACAGCTCTCTGGAAACACCATATATTTT

V gene: TRBV18
J gene: TRBJ1-5
clone size: once
D gene: TRBD1
CDR3 protein: CASSAGTGGPNQPQHF
CDR3 DNA: TGTGCCAGCTCAGCCGGGACAGGGGGCCCAAATCAGCCCCAGCATTTT

V gene: TRBV2
J gene: TRBJ1-3
clone size: .
D gene: TRBD1
CDR3 protein: CASSSQRQGLNTIYF
CDR3 DNA: TGTGCCAGCAGTAGCCAGAGACAGGGATTAAACACCATATATTTT

V gene: TRBV2
J gene: TRBJ1-5
clone size: once
D gene: .
CDR3 protein: CASSLSVQPQHF
CDR3 DNA: TGTGCCAGCAGCCTATCGGTTCAGCCCCAGCATTTT

V gene: TRBV5-1
J gene: TRBJ1-3
clone size: few
D gene: .
CDR3 protein: CASSSGGASATIYF
CDR3 DNA: TGCGCCAGCAGCTCGGGGGGCGCGAGTGCCACCATATATTTT

V gene: TRBV30
J gene: TRBJ1-2
clone size: .
D gene: TRBD1
CDR3 protein: CAWADRAISGYTF
CDR3 DNA: TGTGCCTGGGCAGACAGGGCAATAAGTGGCTACACCTTC

V gene: TRBV2
J gene: TRBJ1-2
clone size: .
D gene: .
CDR3 protein: CASRAGIANYGYTF
CDR3 DNA: TGTGCCAGCCGGGCCGGGATTGCCAACTATGGCTACACCTTC

V gene: TRBV3-1/TRBV3-2
J gene: TRBJ1-4
clone size: .
D gene: .
CDR3 protein: CASSRGGSTNEKLFF
CDR3 DNA: TGTGCCAGCAGCCGTGGAGGGTCAACTAATGAAAAACTGTTTTTT

V gene: TRBV5-5
J gene: TRBJ1-2
clone size: .
D gene: TRBD1
CDR3 protein: CASSLEGQGTNGYTF
CDR3 DNA: TGTGCCAGCAGCTTGGAGGGACAGGGAACGAATGGCTACACCTTC

V gene: TRBV3-1/TRBV3-2
J gene: TRBJ1-2
clone size: once
D gene: .
CDR3 protein: CASSLWTARGYGYTF
CDR3 DNA: TGTGCCAGCAGCTTGTGGACGGCCCGGGGCTATGGCTACACCTTC

V gene: TRBV4-2
J gene: TRBJ1-5
clone size: .
D gene: .
CDR3 protein: CASSQAGDLSNQPQHF
CDR3 DNA: TGTGCCAGCAGTCAAGCAGGGGACCTTAGCAATCAGCCCCAGCATTTT

V gene: TRBV29-1
J gene: TRBJ1-1
clone size: .
D gene: TRBD1
CDR3 protein: CSVRTGRAFF
CDR3 DNA: TGCAGCGTTCGGACAGGGCGGGCTTTCTTT

V gene: TRBV29-1
J gene: TRBJ1-2
clone size: .
D gene: TRBD1
CDR3 protein: CSVPGQGGYTF
CDR3 DNA: TGCAGCGTTCCGGGACAGGGGGGCTACACCTTC

V gene: TRBV6-5
J gene: TRBJ2-5
clone size: .
D gene: TRBD2
CDR3 protein: CASSYSLAGAPPYF
CDR3 DNA: TGTGCCAGCAGTTACTCACTAGCGGGGGCCCCTCCGTACTTC

V gene: TRBV28
J gene: TRBJ1-3
clone size: .
D gene: .
CDR3 protein: CASSIAGSGNTIYF
CDR3 DNA: TGTGCCAGCAGCATAGCCGGCTCTGGAAACACCATATATTTT

V gene: TRBV27
J gene: TRBJ1-2
clone size: .
D gene: TRBD1
CDR3 protein: CASRTGGNYGYTF
CDR3 DNA: TGTGCCAGCCGGACAGGGGGGAACTATGGCTACACCTTC

V gene: TRBV27
J gene: TRBJ1-1
clone size: .
D gene: TRBD1
CDR3 protein: CASRTDRGEETEAFF
CDR3 DNA: TGTGCCAGCAGAACCGACAGGGGGGAAGAGACTGAAGCTTTCTTT

V gene: TRBV9
J gene: TRBJ2-1
clone size: few
D gene: TRBD2
CDR3 protein: CASSGSGGTYNEQFF
CDR3 DNA: TGTGCCAGCAGCGGTAGCGGGGGGACCTACAATGAGCAGTTCTTC

V gene: TRBV5-1
J gene: TRBJ2-7
clone size: .
D gene: .
CDR3 protein: CASSLEGDGSQQYF
CDR3 DNA: TGCGCCAGCAGCTTGGAGGGGGACGGATCCCAGCAGTACTTC

V gene: TRBV30
J gene: TRBJ2-2
clone size: .
D gene: .
CDR3 protein: CAWGTGLANTGELFF
CDR3 DNA: TGTGCCTGGGGCACAGGCCTCGCGAACACCGGGGAGCTGTTTTTT

V gene: TRBV7-8
J gene: TRBJ2-3
clone size: .
D gene: TRBD1
CDR3 protein: CASSLGQGPNTQYF
CDR3 DNA: TGTGCCAGCAGCTTGGGACAGGGGCCGAATACGCAGTATTTT

V gene: TRBV27
J gene: TRBJ1-5
clone size: once
D gene: .
CDR3 protein: CASSLLGGEQPQHF
CDR3 DNA: TGTGCCAGCAGTTTATTGGGGGGGGAACAGCCCCAGCATTTT